This entry describes one T cell receptor (beta chain). Its antigen is unknown. The cohort comprised under 700 healthy bone marrow donors. At the time of sampling, all cohort members were nominally healthy, though unrecorded immune exposures were likely present. The donor tested CMV seropositive, placing the donor among the 289 seropositive members of the cohort. A peripheral blood sample was provided by each donor, and peripheral blood mononuclear cells were used for TCR beta sequencing. Genomic DNA extraction from the blood cell samples was performed with the Qiagen DNeasy Blood Extraction Kit. The CDR3 measures 13 amino acids from cysteine to phenylalanine. CDR3 DNA is the only sequence kept; it has 39 bases, read in frame from the first base. The V end loses 5 bases and the J end loses 4 bases, and a stretch of 11 bases separates them. From the germline V gene, CDR1 is SGHTA and CDR2 is FQGNSA. The method was the immunoSEQ multiplex PCR assay. A mixture of 60 forward primers for TCR Vbeta segments and 13 reverse primers for TCR Jbeta segments was used in the multiplex PCR. The CDR3 region of rearranged TCR beta genes was amplified from genomic DNA with a multiplex PCR assay. The Illumina HiSeq System was used to sequence the amplified TCR beta libraries as 87-base-pair reads. For the original study's pipeline: A later analysis tallied roughly 76 million unique TCR beta chains across the 550 to 850 repertoires, and approximately 9.9 million of those chains were shared by two or more donors. To remove PCR and sequencing errors, raw reads were error-corrected and collapsed into unique sequences using a nearest-neighbor algorithm that merged closely related sequences. CDR3 sequences were aligned to IMGT reference sequences to assign V, D and J gene segments. For a sequence to be retained, a match of at least six nucleotides was required to both a V gene segment and a J gene segment. A rearrangement was called productive if the CDR3 had no stop codons and remained in frame with V and J, and every other rearrangement was called non-productive. CDR3 was defined by IMGT convention, running from the second conserved V-encoded cysteine to the conserved J-encoded phenylalanine. The earlier analysis of fewer than 700 of the donors excluded sequences that lacked an unambiguous match to a single V gene segment. An earlier analysis of several hundred of the donors called V segments functional above 56.7% productive rearrangements and segregating when the between-donor standard deviation exceeded 5%. A statistical classification framework was developed to diagnose cytomegalovirus status using the catalog of TCR beta chain sequences. In a later analysis, V and J genes were assigned by comparing TCR nucleotide sequences against IMGT/GENE-DB human TR gene sequences. The TCRdist pipeline was used in a later analysis to assign CDR3 sequences and most-parsimonious VDJ recombination scenarios. A later analysis defined each TCR beta chain by its CDR3 amino acid sequence plus V-gene family, and excluded reads lacking a unique V-gene family. As a way to deal with suspected cross-contamination and a sequencing artifact, a later analysis dropped under 600 nucleotide sequences that were highly shared and had low generation probability. In a later analysis, a clonal expansion index for each public chain was calculated from normalized within-repertoire ranks of inferred template counts. A later analysis computed generation probabilities with a VDJ recombination model fitted to out-of-frame rearrangements, and checked the results against IGoR. A later analysis scored TCR-TCR, TCR-HLA and TCR-CMV co-occurrence with hypergeometric tests, applying a repertoire-size bias correction to TCR pairs. In a later analysis, false discovery rates were estimated by permuting HLA or CMV assignments 20 times. In a later analysis, co-occurring TCRs were grouped with DBSCAN, and TCRdist sequence similarity was added when clustering was performed within HLA-allele-positive subsets. Co-occurrence clustering excluded repertoires with fewer than 30,000 or more than 120,000 public chains, plus five with anomalous nucleotide sharing. As stored in TCRdb, this immuneACCESS dataset retains in-frame rearrangements with V and J assigned. A fraction of the clones does not appear; measured against another copy, unresolved V genes explain less than half of the discrepancy, and the remainder lacks a known reason. V, J and clone size are those of that table, while D and trimming were read from the DNA. The data table for this sample lists approximately 50,000 clones. The ten largest clones take up about 6% of the sample.

The data were taken from a study of cytomegalovirus exposure and HLA in healthy donors (dated by TCRdb to the late 2010s). Turning to the overall study: In an earlier analysis of approximately 640 of the donors, 276 Gb of sequence data and 90 million to 120 million unique TCR beta sequences from 150 million to 200 million T cells were reported. Around 330 gigabases of sequencing data and around 90 million unique TCR sequences made up an early release that covered roughly 670 HLA-typed donors. Of the roughly 430 genotyped donors, approximately 83% fell in the genetic ancestry cluster associated with self-reported Caucasian donors. The study was designed to test whether signatures of past pathogen exposure could be identified by cataloging public T cell receptors. The study profiled the T cell repertoires of 550 to 700 subjects by immunosequencing and related them to cytomegalovirus serostatus. A separate validation cohort of 100 to 150 different subjects was used in addition to the roughly 620-subject first cohort. To predict cytomegalovirus infection status, the study combined high-throughput TCR immunosequencing, statistical association of individual TCRs with disease status, and machine learning. In a later analysis, previously published TCR beta repertoires from 666 donors were re-analyzed and high-resolution HLA genotyping was added so that TCR occurrence patterns could be studied. The later analysis used no new phenotypic data to find candidate immune exposures, relying instead on TCR beta sequences and their occurrence across donors. An earlier analysis of 587 of the donors used high-throughput TCR beta sequencing to judge whether each TCR beta V gene segment behaved as functional or pseudogenic. Donor age, sex, ethnicity and CMV serostatus were collected together with the repertoire data. A later genetic analysis took genome-wide SNP genotypes for about 55% of the 666 donors and used that subset as a discovery cohort. All discovery cohort repertoires had been generated using a single sequencing platform. Class I and class II HLA loci were covered by the typing at four-digit resolution. The number of donors typed differed by locus, with 629-630 for A, B, C, DRB1 and DQB1, 522 for DQA1, 600 to 610 for DPA1, and 400 to 490 for DPB1. Because of strong linkage in the cohort, roughly five DR-DQ haplotypes were treated as single units for association and clustering. Among approximately 370 genotyped donors of the cohort, an average of roughly 230,000 unique TCR beta nucleotide sequences was sequenced per donor, of which about 20% were non-productive. The paper as a whole reports these results and caveats: In a later analysis, several top co-occurrence clusters were reported to appear linked to parvovirus B19, influenza, CMV and Epstein-Barr virus. The only immune exposure information available for the cohort was CMV serostatus. The authors suggested that the approach could potentially be generalized to other disease states and immunological phenotypes. In both the original and validation cohorts, the classifier was reported to diagnose cytomegalovirus status with high specificity and sensitivity. Three of the identified cytomegalovirus-associated TCR beta chains were confirmed in vitro to be specific for cytomegalovirus antigens. Because HLA typing was missing for some donors at each locus, association tests included only the typed subset. A group of highly shared sequence variants was considered likely to be a technical artifact of the sequencing pipeline. A further reported finding was that TCR beta sequences accurately predicted the HLA-A and HLA-B alleles for most subjects in the first cohort. An earlier analysis of approximately 570 of the donors showed that most TCR beta V segments appeared in productive rearrangements either about 87% or about 30% of the time, which broadly matched IMGT annotations. While some public TCRs were present in many individuals, most TCR sequences turned up only very rarely across donors. According to a later genetic analysis, donors in an Asian-associated ancestry cluster had fewer N-insertions in productive TCRs than the approximately 700-donor mean. A later analysis found that TCR association rates varied across HLA loci, with DRB1 alleles showing the most associated TCRs and HLA-C alleles the fewest. In a later analysis, most CMV-associated TCR beta chains were found to appear HLA-restricted, with HLA associations seemingly driven largely by CMV exposure. Linkage disequilibrium might explain the correlated functional status among segregating V segments, but an unknown experimental factor could not be excluded. In a later analysis, some 18,000 TCR beta sequences were associated with specific HLA alleles at a false discovery rate of 0.05. Roughly uniform sequencing depth across donors was assumed in presence/absence analyses, although this assumption may not hold. Only TCR beta chains were sequenced in this cohort, and the absence of alpha or paired-chain data limited detectable features. Strong co-occurrence of HLA alleles, especially DR and DQ, made assigning TCR associations to individual alleles difficult. The study listed approximately 150 TCR beta chains as associated with cytomegalovirus. Some IMGT-functional V segments, including TRBV6-2 and TRBV6-3, could not be distinguished by the 87-base-pair reads and were therefore excluded. Compared with equally common non-associated chains, HLA-associated TCR beta chains in a later analysis were more clonally expanded and had lower generation probabilities. In a later genetic analysis, a missense DCLRE1C variant was associated with V-gene and J-gene trimming of TCR beta chains, and the association was replicated in an independent cohort. Because counts were too low, more than 15 rarely observed V segments, including chromosome 9 orphons, were excluded from the earlier analysis of fewer than 650 of the donors.

This clonotype was obtained from a male donor in good health and CMV-seropositive. The material sequenced was PBMCs. The rearranged chain carries TRBV7-2 and TRBJ1-1; the D gene cannot be named for sure. The CDR3 region has the sequence CASSPMSGTEAFF. The DNA sequence follows: TGTGCCAGCAGCCCAATGAGTGGCACTGAAGCTTTCTTT.